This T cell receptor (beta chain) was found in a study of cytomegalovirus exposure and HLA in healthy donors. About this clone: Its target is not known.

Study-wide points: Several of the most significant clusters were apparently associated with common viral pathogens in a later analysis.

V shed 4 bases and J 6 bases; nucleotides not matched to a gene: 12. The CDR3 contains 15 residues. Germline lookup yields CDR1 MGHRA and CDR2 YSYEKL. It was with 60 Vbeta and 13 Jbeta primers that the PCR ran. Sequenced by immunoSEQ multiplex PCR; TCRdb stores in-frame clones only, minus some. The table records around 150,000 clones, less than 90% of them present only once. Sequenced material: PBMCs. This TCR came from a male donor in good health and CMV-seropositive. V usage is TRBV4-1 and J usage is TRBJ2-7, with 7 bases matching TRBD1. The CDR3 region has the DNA TGCGCCAGCAGCCGGGACGGGACAGCATTCTCCGAGCAGTACTTC. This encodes CASSRDGTAFSEQYF.